These 31 T cell receptor beta chains were sequenced from one sample in a study of T cell repertoires in cytomegalovirus infection (dated by TCRdb to the late 2010s). The sequencer was an Illumina HiSeq 1500. Using fastp at Q25 and MiXCR, TCRdb reprocessed the public reads and kept productive beta chains. A single entry per CDR3 protein holds the most common genes and DNA from its merged rows. Recorded for this sample are approximately 300,000 distinct CDR3 sequences; just under 30% of them occurred a single time. About 19% of the sample belongs to the ten largest clones. These TCRs are of unknown antigen specificity. What the treatment or condition label conveys for this sample: in vitro stimulation with specific CMV peptide epitopes to enrich CMV-specific T cells. The specimen was cultured PBMCs, collected from culture after CMV antigen stimulation. Receptor source: a human donor in good health (CMV status not recorded). Some clones in this sample may be carry-over from other donors' samples.

The chain links TRBV7-6 to TRBJ2-1; perhaps TRBD1 as D (5 bases). Germline CDR1 SGHVS, CDR2 FNYEAQ. The CDR3 length is 15 residues. V lost 4 bases and J lost 1, with 11 bases in between. The CDR3 protein is CASSSTEGSYNEQFF. In DNA, the CDR3 is TGTGCCAGCAGCTCGACAGAAGGTTCCTACAATGAGCAGTTCTTC.

There are a few counts of this clonotype. The chain has TRBV6-5 and TRBJ1-2; TRBD1 agrees at 11 bases. The V gene's germline CDR1 is MNHEY and CDR2 SVGAGI. V gave up 5 bases and J gave up 10 bases; unmatched junction bases: 3. There are 12 residues in the CDR3. CDR3 in amino acids: CASSRTGGLYTF. CDR3 nucleotides: TGTGCCAGCAGTAGGACAGGGGGCCTCTACACCTTC.

This chain connects TRBV7-2 to TRBJ1-1; perhaps TRBD1 as D (6 bases). Germline V gene lookup returns CDR1 SGHTA and CDR2 FQGNSA. This CDR3 spans 13 amino acids. Trimming stripped 4 bases from V and 5 bases from J, with 11 bases between. The CDR3 region has the DNA TGTGCCAGCAGCTACAGGGAGGGGACTGAAGCTTTCTTT. Its protein is CASSYREGTEAFF.

This rearrangement joins TRBV25-1 to TRBJ1-5, with TRBD1 identical over 9 bases. Germline assignment: CDR1 MGHDK and CDR2 SYGVNS. The length of the CDR3 is 15 residues. With V trimmed by 8 bases and J by 7 bases, 12 bases remained unmatched. CDR3 loop: CASPDPDRGDQPQHF. The CDR3 DNA is TGTGCCAGCCCTGACCCGGACAGGGGAGACCAGCCCCAGCATTTT.

The chain recombines TRBV5-3 with TRBJ1-5; D is unresolved. TRBV5-3 is filed as an ORF, its function uncertain. The CDR3 is 15 amino acids. Trimming pared 1 base from V and 3 bases from J, leaving 11 bases between. Written as DNA, the CDR3 is TGTGCCAGAAGCTTGTATGTCAGGTACAATCAGCCCCAGCATTTT. It yields the protein CARSLYVRYNQPQHF.

The CDR3 region is CASSETGYGYTF. CDR3 in DNA: TGTGCCAGCAGTGAAACGGGTTATGGCTACACCTTC. The chain is built from TRBV6-1 and TRBJ1-2, with D unclear. The CDR3 contains 12 residues. CDR1 and CDR2 from the germline V gene are MNHNS and SASEGT. V was cut by 2 bases and J by 5 bases, with 6 bases left in between.

This clonotype was detected a few times. The chain links TRBV12-3 or TRBV12-4 to TRBJ2-6; no definite D call. Deletions cut 5 bases from V and 1 base from J, with 18 bases between. This CDR3 has 18 amino acids. As DNA, the CDR3 is TGTGCCAGCAGTCTCGACATGGCTTGGTCTTCTGGGGCCAACGTCCTGACTTTC. This encodes CASSLDMAWSSGANVLTF.

The chain recombines TRBV12-3 or TRBV12-4 with TRBJ2-3; 7 bases match TRBD1. This CDR3 has 13 residues. The trim removed 5 bases at V and 4 bases at J, leaving 3 bases unmatched. The CDR3 nucleotides read TGTGCCAGCAGTACACAGGGGCCAGATACGCAGTATTTT. This gives the protein CASSTQGPDTQYF.

This clonotype occurred a few times. The chain recombines TRBV12-3 or TRBV12-4 with TRBJ1-6; the D gene is possibly TRBD1 (6 bases). Trimming pared 3 bases from V and 10 bases from J, leaving 16 bases between. The CDR3 is made up of 15 amino acids. CDR3 sequence: CASSLATGQRSPLHF. In nucleotides, the CDR3 is TGTGCCAGCAGTTTGGCAACAGGGCAGCGATCACCCCTCCACTTT.

This clonotype was picked up a small number of times. V and J are TRBV14 and TRBJ1-2; 8 nucleotides line up with TRBD1. With V trimmed by 4 bases and J by 5 bases, 6 bases remained unmatched. The CDR3 totals 14 residues. Per germline, CDR1 SGHDN and CDR2 FVKESK. The CDR3: CASSPDRGLYGYTF. Here the CDR3 DNA reads TGTGCCAGCAGCCCCGACAGGGGCCTTTATGGCTACACCTTC.

This clonotype showed up just a few times. This chain links TRBV7-9 with TRBJ2-3; D gene uncertain. This CDR3 contains 14 residues. V was pared by 2 bases and J by 2 bases, with 8 bases between. CDR1 is SEHNR and CDR2 is FQNEAQ in the germline V gene (reference sequence). The DNA for the CDR3 is TGTGCCAGCAGCTTATTGGAACTCACAGATACGCAGTATTTT. Its translation: CASSLLELTDTQYF.

V usage is TRBV20-1 and J usage is TRBJ1-5, with TRBD1 identical over 11 bases. CDR3 length: 14 residues. J lost 4 bases, V lost 6 bases, and 5 bases had no gene match. Germline V lookup: CDR1 DFQATT, CDR2 SNEGSKA (reference sequence). DNA for the CDR3: TGCAGTGCGGTGGACAGGGGGCGGAATCAGCCCCAGCATTTT. As protein: CSAVDRGRNQPQHF.

The J gene is TRBJ2-2, the V gene TRBV6-1; D is unresolved. This CDR3 region has 17 residues. The germline gives CDR1 MNHNS, CDR2 SASEGT. With 3 bases removed from V and 0 bases from J, the gap between germline ends came to 14 bases. CDR3 sequence (DNA): TGTGCCAGCAGTGATATAGAACAGTTCGCGAACACCGGGGAGCTGTTTTTT. It is translated as CASSDIEQFANTGELFF.

This clonotype was observed a handful of times. The chain carries TRBV5-1 and TRBJ2-3; D is ambiguous. V shed 1 base and J shed 2 bases, with 8 bases lying between them. This CDR3 region has 14 residues. Germline V lookup: CDR1 SGHRS, CDR2 YFSETQ. The CDR3 sequence: CASSLLRDTDTQYF. DNA for the CDR3: TGCGCCAGCAGCTTGCTAAGGGACACAGATACGCAGTATTTT.

The gene calls are TRBV7-8 and TRBJ1-5, with a tentative D call TRBD1 (5 bases). Germline CDR1 reads SGHVS; CDR2 reads FQNEAQ. The CDR3 consists of 16 residues. The V and J ends lost 1 base and 11 bases respectively, with 21 bases between them. CDR3 loop: CASSLGSAGGLSAQHF. Written as DNA, the CDR3 is TGTGCCAGCAGCTTAGGATCAGCGGGGGGTCTTTCGGCCCAGCATTTT.

In its sample, this clonotype was seen once. The chain uses TRBV27 and TRBJ2-3; 10 nucleotides line up with TRBD2. V dropped 5 bases and J dropped 8; count of bases not matched to a gene: 10. Germline CDR1 reads MNHEY; CDR2 reads SMNVEV (reference sequence). This CDR3 has 15 residues. The CDR3 spells CASSLSGGTSATQYF. CDR3 in DNA: TGTGCCAGCAGTCTTAGCGGGGGGACCTCAGCTACGCAGTATTTT.

This chain joins TRBV5-4 and TRBJ2-1, with 10 bases fitting TRBD2. The CDR3 is made up of 16 amino acids. Germline CDR1 reads SGHNT; CDR2 reads YYREEE (reference sequence). V was clipped by 0 bases and J by 5 bases; unmatched bases: 5. In nucleotides, the CDR3 is TGTGCCAGCAGCTTGGAAGCGGGAGGGCTTCACAATGAGCAGTTCTTC. The encoded protein is CASSLEAGGLHNEQFF. The full variable domain, with the rest looked up from reference TRBV5-4 and TRBJ2-1, is ETGVTQSPTHLIKTRGQQVTLRCSSQSGHNTVSWYQQALGQGPQFIFQYYREEENGRGNFPPRFSGLQFPNYSSELNVNALELDDSALYLCASSLEAGGLHNEQFFGPGTRLTVL.

A remark on this clonotype: The germline gene is not matched at one end of the junction; a read error may be the cause. This sequence joins TRBV12-3 or TRBV12-4 and TRBJ2-2; 7 bases align to TRBD2. The CDR3 has 13 residues. The CDR3 coding sequence is TGTGCCAGCCGGGGGGAGAACACCGGGGCGCTGTTTTTT. It codes for CASRGENTGALFF.

The chain couples TRBV15 to TRBJ2-1, with TRBD1 matching over 11 bases. Losses at the gene ends were 8 bases for V and 5 bases for J; bases not matched to a gene: 5. This CDR3 spans 14 amino acids. CDR1 LNHNV and CDR2 YYDKDF come from the germline V gene (reference sequence). CDR3 nucleotide sequence: TGTGCCACCGGGCCGGGACAGGGGGACAATGAGCAGTTCTTC. Translating it yields CATGPGQGDNEQFF.

This clonotype has ten or more counts. This chain connects TRBV7-6 to TRBJ2-3; D ambiguous. V was cut by 4 bases and J by 1 base, with 9 bases left in between. The germline gives CDR1 SGHVS, CDR2 FNYEAQ. There are 14 residues in the CDR3. The CDR3 reads CASSYFGRTDTQYF. As DNA, the CDR3 is TGTGCCAGCAGCTACTTCGGGCGCACAGATACGCAGTATTTT.

This chain connects TRBV30 to TRBJ1-1; TRBD1 matches at 8 bases. V dropped 3 bases and J dropped 6; count of bases not matched to a gene: 6. The CDR3 is 13 amino acids. Germline CDR1 is GTSNPN and CDR2 is SVGIG (reference sequence). CDR3 sequence: CAWSQGASPEAFF. In DNA form, the CDR3 reads TGTGCCTGGAGCCAGGGGGCGTCCCCTGAAGCTTTCTTT. The variable domain in full, with the rest retrieved from reference TRBV30 and TRBJ1-1, is SQTIHQWPATLVQPVGSPLSLECTVEGTSNPNLYWYRQAAGRGLQLLFYSVGIGQISSEVPQNLSASRPQDRQFILSSKKLLLSDSGFYLCAWSQGASPEAFFGQGTRLTVV.

The chain combines TRBV10-3 with TRBJ2-7; D may be TRBD1 (5 bases). The CDR3 runs 14 residues. Trimming left V 6 bases short and J 6 bases short, with 18 bases between. CDR1 and CDR2 from the germline V gene are ENHRY and SYGVKD. The CDR3 DNA follows: TGTGCCATCAGGACCGAATCCACTGGGGCCGAGCAGTACTTC. Translation: CAIRTESTGAEQYF.

This rearrangement joins TRBV6-2 or TRBV6-3 to TRBJ2-1; TRBD2 matches at 10 bases. The CDR3 runs to 16 residues. CDR1 and CDR2 (germline): MNHEY, SVGEGT. With 5 bases clipped from V and 3 bases from J, the junction kept 7 bases outside the gene matches. CDR3 loop: CASSQGTSARYNEQFF. The CDR3 DNA reads TGTGCCAGCAGTCAGGGGACTAGCGCTCGCTACAATGAGCAGTTCTTC.

The chain uses TRBV5-4 and TRBJ2-7; TRBD2 agrees at 12 bases. This CDR3 contains 15 residues. The V segment lost 3 bases and the J segment 4 bases; nucleotides outside the gene matches: 5. Looked up from germline, CDR1 is SGHNT and CDR2 is YYREEE (reference sequence). The CDR3 DNA reads as TGTGCCAGCAGCTCGACTAGCGGGAGTAGGTACGAGCAGTACTTC. Protein product: CASSSTSGSRYEQYF.

The sample holds a few counts of this clonotype. This chain links TRBV6-6 with TRBJ2-2; D possibly uses TRBD1 or TRBD2 (6 bases each). This CDR3 is 16 amino acids long. Trimming pared 6 bases from V and 3 bases from J, leaving 17 bases between. Germline-derived CDR1 and CDR2 are MNHNY and SVGAGI (reference sequence). CDR3 residues: CASRQTGRTYTGELFF. In DNA, the CDR3 is TGTGCCAGCAGGCAAACAGGGAGGACCTACACCGGGGAGCTGTTTTTT.

A few counts support this clonotype. V and J are TRBV5-6 and TRBJ1-5, with D hard to call. Germline assignment: CDR1 SGHDT and CDR2 YYEEEE. The CDR3 contains 16 residues. Trimming stripped 0 bases from V and 1 base from J, with 11 bases between. The CDR3 reads CASSLGRSGSNQPQHF. The CDR3 nucleotides are TGTGCCAGCAGCTTGGGACGGAGTGGGAGCAATCAGCCCCAGCATTTT. Variable domain in full (rest from reference TRBV5-6 and TRBJ1-5): DAGVTQSPTHLIKTRGQQVTLRCSPKSGHDTVSWYQQALGQGPQFIFQYYEEEERQRGNFPDRFSGHQFPNYSSELNVNALLLGDSALYLCASSLGRSGSNQPQHFGDGTRLSIL.

This clonotype appeared many times. This chain connects TRBV6-2 or TRBV6-3 to TRBJ2-1, with TRBD2 as a possible D gene (5 bases). Germline CDR1 is MNHEY and CDR2 is SVGEGT. CDR3 length: 16 residues. The V end lost 4 bases, the J end lost 0 bases, and 13 bases lay between the germline ends. CDR3 amino acids: CASSSAVASSYNEQFF. The CDR3, as DNA: TGTGCCAGCAGTTCGGCGGTAGCGAGCTCCTACAATGAGCAGTTCTTC.

The DNA for the CDR3 is TGTGCCAGCAGTCCTCGGACCTACTTAAGCGTCCAAGAGACCCAGTACTTC. Residues: CASSPRTYLSVQETQYF. The rearrangement uses TRBV28 and TRBJ2-5, with D uncertain. The CDR3 spans 17 residues. V lost 5 bases and J lost 1, with 20 bases in between. The V gene's germline CDR1 is MDHEN and CDR2 SYDVKM.

This chain links TRBV4-1 with TRBJ2-7; the D is unclear. CDR1 is MGHRA, CDR2 YSYEKL, per germline. V dropped 0 bases and J dropped 3 bases, with 21 bases sitting between them. The CDR3 sequence is 18 residues long. The CDR3 nucleotides read TGCGCCAGCAGCCAAGACATGATGTCCGTAGGACCGCGCTACGAGCAGTACTTC. Its translation is CASSQDMMSVGPRYEQYF.

In this sample, this clonotype turned up a few times. This chain joins TRBV6-1 and TRBJ2-2; the D is unclear. In germline, CDR1 is MNHNS, CDR2 SASEGT. This CDR3 region has 13 residues. With 3 bases removed from V and 6 bases from J, the gap between germline ends came to 8 bases. CDR3 coding DNA: TGTGCCAGCAGTGACCAGATAGCCGGGGAGCTGTTTTTT. It codes for CASSDQIAGELFF.

The chain couples TRBV20-1 to TRBJ1-2; TRBD1 might be the D (6 bases). CDR1 is DFQATT, CDR2 SNEGSKA, per germline (reference sequence). The CDR3 runs to 13 residues. Trimming removed 1 base at V and 5 bases at J, with 11 bases between. Written as DNA, the CDR3 is TGCAGTGCTAGAGGGAGGGGGGAATATGGCTACACCTTC. Amino acid sequence: CSARGRGEYGYTF.